This passage covers 18 T cell receptor beta chains from one sample sequenced in a study of T cell responses to AZD1222 COVID-19 vaccine. Data came from immunoSEQ multiplex PCR; TCRdb stores just in-frame clones and leaves some out. This repertoire shows 130,000 to 150,000 clones, more than 85% found once; its top ten account for about 3%. The sample here was peripheral blood, taken on day 0 of AZD1222 vaccination. Source of these receptors: an adult in good health.

This chain joins TRBV6-5 and TRBJ1-2, with D possibly TRBD1 on 5 matching bases. Trimming took off 7 bases at V and 5 bases at J, with 20 bases between the two ends. In germline, CDR1 is MNHEY, CDR2 SVGAGI. The CDR3 length is 15 residues. CDR3 nucleotide sequence: TGTGCCAGCACTCCACTTCTGGCCAGGACATATGGCTACACCTTC. This translates into CASTPLLARTYGYTF.

The J gene is TRBJ2-7, the V gene TRBV5-5, with TRBD2 matching over 7 bases. The V and J ends lost 0 bases and 0 bases, in that order; junction bases with no gene match: 3. This CDR3 is built from 15 residues. Germline V gene data show CDR1 as SGHKS and CDR2 as YYEKEE (reference sequence). CDR3 bases: TGTGCCAGCAGCTTGGGGCTAGCGGCCTCCTACGAGCAGTACTTC. Its translation: CASSLGLAASYEQYF.

The chain combines TRBV19 with TRBJ2-5; D perhaps matches TRBD1 (5 bases). Trimming took 11 bases from V and 5 from J, leaving 12 bases between them. Per the germline V gene, CDR1 is LNHDA and CDR2 is SQIVND (reference sequence). The CDR3 runs to 11 residues. CDR3 nucleotide sequence: TGTGCCTCAGCAGGGTTTGAGACCCAGTACTTC. The encoded protein is CASAGFETQYF.

V gene TRBV7-3 combines with J gene TRBJ2-7, with D possibly being TRBD2 (5 bases). In germline, CDR1 is SGHTA, CDR2 FQGTGA. CDR3 length: 14 amino acids. V was trimmed by 5 bases and J by 11 bases, leaving 22 bases between them. In DNA, the CDR3 is TGTGCCAGCAGCCTTTACCCCCGCGAGGACGGGGAGTACTTC. This sequence encodes CASSLYPREDGEYF.

The chain joins TRBV4-1 to TRBJ2-1, with 8 bases aligning to TRBD2. The V and J ends lost 2 bases and 8 bases, in that order; junction bases with no gene match: 8. This CDR3 spans 15 amino acids. Germline loops: CDR1 MGHRA, CDR2 YSYEKL. The CDR3 spells CASSQLTSAWDEQFF. The CDR3 nucleotides read TGCGCCAGCAGCCAATTGACTAGCGCTTGGGATGAGCAGTTCTTC.

CDR3 amino acids: CASSLGEAGYTF. In DNA, the CDR3 is TGCGCCAGCAGCCTCGGCGAGGCTGGCTACACCTTC. The rearrangement links TRBV4-3 to TRBJ1-2; D remains unclear. The germline CDR1 and CDR2 sequences are LGHNA and YSLEER. The CDR3 length is 12 residues. V was clipped by 4 bases and J by 7 bases, with 10 bases between them.

This chain uses TRBV5-6 with TRBJ2-7; 7 bases are a match to TRBD2. V trimming: 4 bases; J trimming: 5 bases; junction bases outside the gene matches: 12. Germline CDR1 and CDR2: SGHDT and YYEEEE. The CDR3 is 15 amino acids. The CDR3 protein is CASSPGIGEGDEQYF. DNA for the CDR3: TGTGCCAGCAGCCCGGGGATAGGGGAGGGAGACGAGCAGTACTTC.

The chain uses TRBV5-1 and TRBJ2-3; possibly TRBD1 for D (6 bases). This CDR3 has 16 amino acids. The V end lost 0 bases, the J end lost 2 bases, and 13 bases lay between the germline ends. Germline lookup yields CDR1 SGHRS and CDR2 YFSETQ. CDR3 DNA: TGCGCCAGCAGCTTGGGGGGGCACACGCCCACAGATACGCAGTATTTT. Its translation is CASSLGGHTPTDTQYF.

In this sample, this clone turned up once. J is TRBJ2-3 and V is TRBV24-1; D ambiguous. The CDR3 has 15 amino acids. Between the trimmed V and J ends, which lost 3 bases and 3 bases, there was a span of 12 bases. The germline gives CDR1 KGHDR, CDR2 SFDVKD. CDR3 nucleotide sequence: TGTGCCACCAGTGATCCCAAGGGTAAGACAGATACGCAGTATTTT. Its translation is CATSDPKGKTDTQYF.

This clone was picked up a small number of times. This chain links TRBV11-2 with TRBJ2-7; D is ambiguous. This CDR3 has 12 residues. Germline-derived CDR1 and CDR2 are SGHAT and FQNNGV. Trimming left V 4 bases short and J 4 bases short, with 8 bases between. The CDR3 spells CASSSDSYEQYF. The DNA of the CDR3 is TGTGCCAGCAGCTCAGACTCTTACGAGCAGTACTTC.

The chain has TRBV19 and TRBJ2-7, with 7 bases fitting TRBD2. Trimming at V came to 5 bases and at J to 1 base, leaving 5 bases not matched to a gene. Germline CDR1 reads LNHDA; CDR2 reads SQIVND (reference sequence). This CDR3 has 14 amino acids. CDR3 sequence: CASSSVGGSYEQYF. The CDR3, as DNA: TGTGCCAGTAGTTCCGTCGGGGGGTCCTACGAGCAGTACTTC.

The J gene is TRBJ1-4, the V gene TRBV28; no clear D. Germline CDR1 is MDHEN and CDR2 is SYDVKM. CDR3 size: 13 residues. V was shortened by 6 bases and J by 8 bases, with 13 bases between the two germline ends. The CDR3 DNA is TGTGCCAGCAGAACTTGGAGGGAGGAAAAACTGTTTTTT. It translates to CASRTWREEKLFF.

This clone showed up just once. The V gene is TRBV9, the J gene TRBJ2-7, with 7 positions matching TRBD2. The CDR3 consists of 15 residues. V shed 0 bases and J 1 base; nucleotides not matched to a gene: 4. Germline V gene sequence: CDR1 SGDLS, CDR2 YYNGEE. The CDR3 coding sequence is TGTGCCAGCAGCGTAGGCGGGAGAGGGTCCTACGAGCAGTACTTC. Translated, it gives CASSVGGRGSYEQYF.

V and J are TRBV28 and TRBJ1-1; D not resolved. There are 10 residues in the CDR3. V was trimmed by 10 bases and J by 10 bases, leaving 13 bases between them. Germline loops: CDR1 MDHEN, CDR2 SYDVKM. The CDR3 region has the DNA TGTGCCATCGGACGGCCGGTAGCTTTCTTT. It translates to CAIGRPVAFF. Drawing the rest from reference TRBV28 and TRBJ1-1, the complete variable domain is DVKVTQSSRYLVKRTGEKVFLECVQDMDHENMFWYRQDPGLGLRLIYFSYDVKMKEKGDIPEGYSVSREKKERFSLILESASTNQTSMYLCAIGRPVAFFGQGTRLTVV.

The chain couples TRBV18 to TRBJ2-2, with 9 positions matching TRBD2. In germline, CDR1 is KGHSH, CDR2 LQKENI. CDR3 size: 16 residues. The J segment lost 6 bases and the V segment lost 1 base, leaving 6 bases of the junction unmatched. The CDR3 DNA reads TGTGCCAGCTCACCACAAAGGACTAGCGAGGCCGGGGAGCTGTTTTTT. This codes for CASSPQRTSEAGELFF.

In this sample, this clone turned up a few times. Different DNA sequences within this sample yield the same CDR3. The rearrangement joins TRBV7-9 to TRBJ2-1; 8 bases agree with TRBD2. V was pared by 0 bases and J by 3 bases, with 4 bases of the junction left unmatched. In germline, CDR1 is SEHNR, CDR2 FQNEAQ (reference sequence). The CDR3 totals 16 residues. DNA of the CDR3: TGTGCCAGCAGCTTAGCCTTAGCGGGAAGCTACAATGAGCAGTTCTTC. Residues: CASSLALAGSYNEQFF.

The sample holds one count of this clone. The chain couples TRBV28 to TRBJ2-7; D possibly corresponds to TRBD1 (5 bases). Germline V gene sequence: CDR1 MDHEN, CDR2 SYDVKM. CDR3 length: 14 amino acids. V lost 2 bases and J 5 bases, leaving 13 bases between the germline ends. Here the CDR3 DNA reads TGTGCCAGCAGTTTACAGGGATTTGGCAACGAGCAGTACTTC. It is translated as CASSLQGFGNEQYF.

This chain links TRBV7-8 with TRBJ1-2; possibly TRBD1 for D (5 bases). CDR1 and CDR2 from the germline V gene are SGHVS and FQNEAQ. V was cut by 1 base and J by 8 bases, with 11 bases left in between. CDR3 length equals 13 residues. The DNA of the CDR3 is TGTGCCAGCAGCTTAGGCTTGGGGGAAGGCTACACCTTC. This encodes CASSLGLGEGYTF.